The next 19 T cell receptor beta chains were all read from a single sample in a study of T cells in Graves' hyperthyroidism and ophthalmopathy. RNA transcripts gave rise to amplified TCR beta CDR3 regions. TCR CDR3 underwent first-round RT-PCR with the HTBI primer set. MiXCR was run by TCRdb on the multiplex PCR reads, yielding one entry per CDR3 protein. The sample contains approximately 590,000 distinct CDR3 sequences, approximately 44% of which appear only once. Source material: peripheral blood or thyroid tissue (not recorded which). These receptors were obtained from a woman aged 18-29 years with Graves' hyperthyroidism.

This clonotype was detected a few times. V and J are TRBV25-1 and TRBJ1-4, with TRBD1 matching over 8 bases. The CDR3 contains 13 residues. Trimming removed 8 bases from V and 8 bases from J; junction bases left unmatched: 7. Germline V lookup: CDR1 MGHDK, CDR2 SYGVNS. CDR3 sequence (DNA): TGTGCCAGCCAGACAGGGGAAAGGGAAAAACTGTTTTTT. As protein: CASQTGEREKLFF. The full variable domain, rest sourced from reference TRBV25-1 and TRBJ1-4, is EADIYQTPRYLVIGTGKKITLECSQTMGHDKMYWYQQDPGMELHLIHYSYGVNSTEKGDLSSESTVSRIRTEHFPLTLESARPSHTSQYLCASQTGEREKLFFGSGTQLSVL.

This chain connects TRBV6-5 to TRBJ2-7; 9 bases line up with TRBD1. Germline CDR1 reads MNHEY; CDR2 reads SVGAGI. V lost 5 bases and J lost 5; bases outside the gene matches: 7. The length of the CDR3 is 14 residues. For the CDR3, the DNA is TGTGCCAGCAGTCAAACGGGACAGGGTAACGAGCAGTACTTC. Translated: CASSQTGQGNEQYF.

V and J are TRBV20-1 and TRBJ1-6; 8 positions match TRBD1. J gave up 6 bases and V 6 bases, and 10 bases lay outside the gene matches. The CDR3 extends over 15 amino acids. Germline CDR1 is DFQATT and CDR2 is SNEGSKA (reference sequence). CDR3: CSAAATGGFNSPLHF. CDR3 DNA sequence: TGCAGTGCCGCGGCCACAGGGGGATTTAATTCACCCCTCCACTTT.

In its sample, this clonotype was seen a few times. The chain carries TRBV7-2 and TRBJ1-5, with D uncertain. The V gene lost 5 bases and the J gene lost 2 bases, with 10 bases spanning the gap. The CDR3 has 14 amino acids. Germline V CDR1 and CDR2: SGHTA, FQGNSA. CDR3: CASSPRAGNQPQHF. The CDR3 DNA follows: TGTGCCAGCAGCCCCCGGGCAGGCAATCAGCCCCAGCATTTT.

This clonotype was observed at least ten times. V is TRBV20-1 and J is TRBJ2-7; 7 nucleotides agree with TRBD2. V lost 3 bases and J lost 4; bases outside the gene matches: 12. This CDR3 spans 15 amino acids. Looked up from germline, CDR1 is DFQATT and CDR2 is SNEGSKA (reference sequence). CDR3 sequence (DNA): TGCAGTGCTAGGCAGGGCGGGAGAATCGGGTACGAGCAGTACTTC. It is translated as CSARQGGRIGYEQYF.

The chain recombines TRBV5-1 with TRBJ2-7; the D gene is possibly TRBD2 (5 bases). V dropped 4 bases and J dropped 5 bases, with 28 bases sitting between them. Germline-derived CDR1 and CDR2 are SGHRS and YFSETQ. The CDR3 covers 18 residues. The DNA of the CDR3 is TGCGCCAGCAGCCTGGACCCGAGGCTAGCTTACCCGGGGAACGAGCAGTACTTC. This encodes CASSLDPRLAYPGNEQYF.

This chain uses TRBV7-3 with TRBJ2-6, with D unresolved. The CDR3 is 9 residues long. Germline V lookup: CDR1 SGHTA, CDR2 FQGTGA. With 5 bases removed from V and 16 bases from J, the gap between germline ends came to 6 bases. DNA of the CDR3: TGTGCCAGCAGCCGCCAGCTGACTTTC. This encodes CASSRQLTF. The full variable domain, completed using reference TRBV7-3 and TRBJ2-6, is GAGVSQTPSNKVTEKGKYVELRCDPISGHTALYWYRQSLGQGPEFLIYFQGTGAADDSGLPNDRFFAVRPEGSVSTLKIQRTERGDSAVYLCASSRQLTFGAGSRLTVL.

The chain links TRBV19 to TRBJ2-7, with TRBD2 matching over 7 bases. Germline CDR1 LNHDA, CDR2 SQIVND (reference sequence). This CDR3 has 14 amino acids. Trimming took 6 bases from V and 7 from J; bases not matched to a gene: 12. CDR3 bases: TGTGCCAGTAGCCCAGGAGGGAGGGGAGGGGAGCAGTACTTC. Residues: CASSPGGRGGEQYF.

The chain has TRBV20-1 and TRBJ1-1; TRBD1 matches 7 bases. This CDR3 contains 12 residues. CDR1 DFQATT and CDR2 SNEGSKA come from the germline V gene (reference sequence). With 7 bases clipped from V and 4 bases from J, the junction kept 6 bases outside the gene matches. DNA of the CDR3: TGCAGTGTGGAAGGGGACAGCACTGAAGCTTTCTTT. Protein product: CSVEGDSTEAFF.

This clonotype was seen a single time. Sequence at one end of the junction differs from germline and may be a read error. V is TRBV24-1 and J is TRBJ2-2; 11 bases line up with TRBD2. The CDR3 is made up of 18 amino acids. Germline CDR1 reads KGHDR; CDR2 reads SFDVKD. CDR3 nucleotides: TGTGCCACCAGTGGTCCGGGACTAGCGGTCGCGAACACCGGGGAGCCGTTTTTT. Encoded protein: CATSGPGLAVANTGEPFF.

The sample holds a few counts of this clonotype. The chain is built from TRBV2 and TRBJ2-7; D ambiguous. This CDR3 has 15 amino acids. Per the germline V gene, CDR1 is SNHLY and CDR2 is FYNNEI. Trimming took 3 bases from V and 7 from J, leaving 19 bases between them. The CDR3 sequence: CASSDGKAYQWEQYF. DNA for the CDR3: TGTGCCAGCAGTGATGGGAAAGCGTACCAGTGGGAGCAGTACTTC.

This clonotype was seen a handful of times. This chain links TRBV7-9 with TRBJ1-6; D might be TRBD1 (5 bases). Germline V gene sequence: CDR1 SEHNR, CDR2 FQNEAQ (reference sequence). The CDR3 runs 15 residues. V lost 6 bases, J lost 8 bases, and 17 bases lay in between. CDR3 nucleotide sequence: TGTGCCAGCAGGGAACTCCGGGACTCGGATTCACCCCTCCACTTT. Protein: CASRELRDSDSPLHF.

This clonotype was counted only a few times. The CDR3 DNA sequence: TGTGCCAGCACTCTAGGGGGGCTTGAAGAGACCCAGTACTTC. This sequence encodes CASTLGGLEETQYF. The rearrangement joins TRBV11-3 to TRBJ2-5; perhaps D is TRBD1 or TRBD2 (6 bases each). Trimming cost V 7 bases and J 3 bases, with 15 bases left between them. The CDR3 loop spans 14 amino acids. Germline loops: CDR1 SGHNT, CDR2 YENEEA.

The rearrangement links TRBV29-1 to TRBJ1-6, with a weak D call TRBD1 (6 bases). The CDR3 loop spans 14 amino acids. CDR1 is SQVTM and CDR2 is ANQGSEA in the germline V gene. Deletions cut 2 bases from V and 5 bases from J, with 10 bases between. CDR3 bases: TGCAGCGTTGAACTATCAGGGGATAATTCACCCCTCCACTTT. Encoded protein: CSVELSGDNSPLHF.

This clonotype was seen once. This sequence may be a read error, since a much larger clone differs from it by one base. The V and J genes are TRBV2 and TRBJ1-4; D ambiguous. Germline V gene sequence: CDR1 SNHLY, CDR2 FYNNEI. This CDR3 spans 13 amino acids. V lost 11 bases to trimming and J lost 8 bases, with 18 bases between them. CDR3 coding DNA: TGTGCCGGCACAGCTACGAGGGAAGAAAAACTGTTTTTT. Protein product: CAGTATREEKLFF.

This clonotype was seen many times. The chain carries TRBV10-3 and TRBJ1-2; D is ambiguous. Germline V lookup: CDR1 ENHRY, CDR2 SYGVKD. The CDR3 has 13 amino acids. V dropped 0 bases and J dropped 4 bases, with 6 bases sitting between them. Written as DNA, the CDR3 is TGTGCCATCAGTGAGTCGGAGACCTATGGCTACACCTTC. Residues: CAISESETYGYTF.

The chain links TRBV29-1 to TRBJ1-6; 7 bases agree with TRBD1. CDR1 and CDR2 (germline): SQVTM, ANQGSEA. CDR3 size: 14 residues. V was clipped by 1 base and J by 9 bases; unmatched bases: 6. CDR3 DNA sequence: TGCAGCGTTGAAGTGGCAGGGGGTGGTTCACCCCTCCACTTT. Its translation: CSVEVAGGGSPLHF.

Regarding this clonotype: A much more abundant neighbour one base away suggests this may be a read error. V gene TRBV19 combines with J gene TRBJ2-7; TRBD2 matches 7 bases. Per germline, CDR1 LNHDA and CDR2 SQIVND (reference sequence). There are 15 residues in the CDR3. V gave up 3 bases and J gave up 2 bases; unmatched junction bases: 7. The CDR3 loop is CASSIGGGSAYEQYF. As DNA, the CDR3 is TGTGCCAGTAGTATCGGCGGCGGGAGTGCCTACGAGCAGTACTTC.

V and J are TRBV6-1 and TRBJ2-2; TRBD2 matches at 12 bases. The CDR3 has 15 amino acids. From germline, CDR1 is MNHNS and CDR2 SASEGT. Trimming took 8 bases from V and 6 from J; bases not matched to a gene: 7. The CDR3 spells CASCLAGGPSGELFF. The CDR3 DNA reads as TGTGCCAGCTGTCTAGCGGGAGGGCCTTCCGGGGAGCTGTTTTTT.